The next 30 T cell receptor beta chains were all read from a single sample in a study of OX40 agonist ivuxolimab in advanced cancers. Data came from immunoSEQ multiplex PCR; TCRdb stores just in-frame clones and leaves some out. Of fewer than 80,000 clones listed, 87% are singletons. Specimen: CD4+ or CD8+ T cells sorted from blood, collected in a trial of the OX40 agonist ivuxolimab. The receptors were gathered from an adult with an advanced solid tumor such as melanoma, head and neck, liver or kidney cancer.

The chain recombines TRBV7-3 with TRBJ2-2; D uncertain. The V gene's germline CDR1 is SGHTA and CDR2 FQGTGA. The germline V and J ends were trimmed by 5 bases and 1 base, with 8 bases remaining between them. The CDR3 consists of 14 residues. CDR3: CASSQLGNTGELFF. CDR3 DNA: TGTGCCAGCAGCCAGCTGGGGAACACCGGGGAGCTGTTTTTT.

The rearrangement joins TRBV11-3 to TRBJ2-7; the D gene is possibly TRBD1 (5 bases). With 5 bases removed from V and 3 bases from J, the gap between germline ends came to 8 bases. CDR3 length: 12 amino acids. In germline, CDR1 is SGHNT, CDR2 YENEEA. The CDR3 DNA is TGTGCCAGCAGCCTCGACAGCTACGAGCAGTACTTC. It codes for CASSLDSYEQYF. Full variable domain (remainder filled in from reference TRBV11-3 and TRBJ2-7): EAGVVQSPRYKIIEKKQPVAFWCNPISGHNTLYWYLQNLGQGPELLIRYENEEAVDDSQLPKDRFSAERLKGVDSTLKIQPAELGDSAVYLCASSLDSYEQYFGPGTRLTVT.

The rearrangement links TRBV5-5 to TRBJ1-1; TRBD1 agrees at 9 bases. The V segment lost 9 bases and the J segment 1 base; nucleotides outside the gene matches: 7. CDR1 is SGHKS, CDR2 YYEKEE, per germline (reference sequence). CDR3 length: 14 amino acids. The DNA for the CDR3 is TGTGCCACTTCTCGGACAGGGGAGAACACTGAAGCTTTCTTT. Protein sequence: CATSRTGENTEAFF.

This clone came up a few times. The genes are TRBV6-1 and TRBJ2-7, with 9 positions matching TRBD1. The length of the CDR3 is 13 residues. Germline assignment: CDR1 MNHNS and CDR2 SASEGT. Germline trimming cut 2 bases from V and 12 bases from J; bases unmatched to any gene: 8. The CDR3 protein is CASSERGQGFLYF. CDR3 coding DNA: TGTGCCAGCAGTGAAAGGGGACAGGGATTCCTGTACTTC.

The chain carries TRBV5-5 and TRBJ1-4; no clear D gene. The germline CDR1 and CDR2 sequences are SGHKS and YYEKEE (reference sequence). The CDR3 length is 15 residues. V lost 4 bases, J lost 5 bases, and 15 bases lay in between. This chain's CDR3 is CASSRVASLNEKLFF. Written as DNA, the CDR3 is TGTGCCAGCAGCCGCGTAGCTTCATTAAATGAAAAACTGTTTTTT.

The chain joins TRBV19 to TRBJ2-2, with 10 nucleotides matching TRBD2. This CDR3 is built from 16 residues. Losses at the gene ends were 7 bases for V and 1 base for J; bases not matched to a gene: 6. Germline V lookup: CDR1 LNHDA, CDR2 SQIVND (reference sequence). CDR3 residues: CASIRIAGGNTGELFF. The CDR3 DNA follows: TGTGCCAGTATCCGGATAGCGGGAGGGAACACCGGGGAGCTGTTTTTT.

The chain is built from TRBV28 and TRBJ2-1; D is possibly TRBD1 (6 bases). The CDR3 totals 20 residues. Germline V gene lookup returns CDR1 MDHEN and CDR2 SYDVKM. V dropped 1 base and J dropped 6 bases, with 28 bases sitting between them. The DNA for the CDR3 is TGTGCCAGCAGTTTATTGACAATTGTCCCTTCAGAGGGGGATGTCAATGAGCAGTTCTTC. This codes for CASSLLTIVPSEGDVNEQFF.

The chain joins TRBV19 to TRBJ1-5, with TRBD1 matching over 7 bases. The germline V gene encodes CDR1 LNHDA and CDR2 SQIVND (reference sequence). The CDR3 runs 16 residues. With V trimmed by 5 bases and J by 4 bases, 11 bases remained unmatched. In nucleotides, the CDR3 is TGTGCCAGTAGTTCCCGAGGGGGCAGCACTAATCAGCCCCAGCATTTT. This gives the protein CASSSRGGSTNQPQHF.

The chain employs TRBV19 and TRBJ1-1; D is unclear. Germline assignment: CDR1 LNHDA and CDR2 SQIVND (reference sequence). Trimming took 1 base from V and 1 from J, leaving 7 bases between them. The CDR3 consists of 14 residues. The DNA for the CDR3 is TGTGCCAGTAGTATAGGGGTAGAGAACACTGAAGCTTTCTTT. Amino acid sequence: CASSIGVENTEAFF.

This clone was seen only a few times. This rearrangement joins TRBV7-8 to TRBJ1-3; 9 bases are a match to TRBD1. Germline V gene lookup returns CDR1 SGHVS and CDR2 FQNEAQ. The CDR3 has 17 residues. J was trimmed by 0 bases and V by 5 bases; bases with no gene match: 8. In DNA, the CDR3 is TGTGCCAGCAGCGCCTGGACAGGGGCAGACTCTGGAAACACCATATATTTT. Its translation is CASSAWTGADSGNTIYF. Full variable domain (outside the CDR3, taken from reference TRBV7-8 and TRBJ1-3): GAGVSQSPRYKVAKRGQDVALRCDPISGHVSLFWYQQALGQGPEFLTYFQNEAQLDKSGLPSDRFFAERPEGSVSTLKIQRTQQEDSAVYLCASSAWTGADSGNTIYFGEGSWLTVV.

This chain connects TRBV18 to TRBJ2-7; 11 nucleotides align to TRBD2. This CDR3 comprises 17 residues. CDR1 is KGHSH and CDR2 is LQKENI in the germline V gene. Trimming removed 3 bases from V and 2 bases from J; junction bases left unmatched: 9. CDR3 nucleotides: TGTGCCAGCTCACCGGCCCTAGCGGGGGGCATGACCTACGAGCAGTACTTC. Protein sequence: CASSPALAGGMTYEQYF.

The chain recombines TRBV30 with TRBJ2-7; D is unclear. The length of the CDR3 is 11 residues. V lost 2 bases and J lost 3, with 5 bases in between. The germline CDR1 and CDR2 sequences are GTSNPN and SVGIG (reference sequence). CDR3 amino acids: CAWSNRYEQYF. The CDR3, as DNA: TGTGCCTGGAGTAACCGCTACGAGCAGTACTTC.

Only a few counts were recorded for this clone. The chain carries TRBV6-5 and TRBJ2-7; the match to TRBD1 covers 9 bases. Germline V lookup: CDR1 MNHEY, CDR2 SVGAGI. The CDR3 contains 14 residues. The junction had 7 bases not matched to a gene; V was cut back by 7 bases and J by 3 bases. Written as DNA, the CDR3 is TGTGCCAGCAACCTAGGGACAGGGAACTACGAGCAGTACTTC. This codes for CASNLGTGNYEQYF.

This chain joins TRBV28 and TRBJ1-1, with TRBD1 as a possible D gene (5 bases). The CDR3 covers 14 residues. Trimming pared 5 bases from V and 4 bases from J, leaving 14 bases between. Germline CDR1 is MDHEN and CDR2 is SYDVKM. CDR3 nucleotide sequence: TGTGCCAGCAGTGTGGGGGGGATCGGCACTGAAGCTTTCTTT. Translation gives CASSVGGIGTEAFF.

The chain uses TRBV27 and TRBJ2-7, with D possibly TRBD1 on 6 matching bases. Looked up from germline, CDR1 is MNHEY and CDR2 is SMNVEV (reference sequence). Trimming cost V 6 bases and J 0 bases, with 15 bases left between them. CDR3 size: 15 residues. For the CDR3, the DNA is TGTGCCAGCAGCCTCGGACAGCAAAGCTCCTACGAGCAGTACTTC. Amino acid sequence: CASSLGQQSSYEQYF.

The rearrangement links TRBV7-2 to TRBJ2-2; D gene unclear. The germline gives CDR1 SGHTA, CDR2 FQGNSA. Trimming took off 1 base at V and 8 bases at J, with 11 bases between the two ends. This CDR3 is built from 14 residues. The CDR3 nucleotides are TGTGCCAGCAGCTTAGATGCCGAGATTGGGGAGCTGTTTTTT. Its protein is CASSLDAEIGELFF.

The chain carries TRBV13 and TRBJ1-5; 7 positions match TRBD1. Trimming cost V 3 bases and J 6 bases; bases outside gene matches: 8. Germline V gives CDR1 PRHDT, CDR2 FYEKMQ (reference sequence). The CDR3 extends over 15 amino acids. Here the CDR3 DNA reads TGTGCCAGCAGCTTTGGTCAGGGGGTGAGTCAGCCCCAGCATTTT. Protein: CASSFGQGVSQPQHF.

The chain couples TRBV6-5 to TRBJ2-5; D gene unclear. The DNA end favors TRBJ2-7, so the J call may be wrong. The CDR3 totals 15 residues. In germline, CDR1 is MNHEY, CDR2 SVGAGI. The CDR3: CASSVVRVRSYEQYF. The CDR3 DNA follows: TGTGCCAGCAGTGTGGTTAGAGTTCGTTCCTACGAGCAGTACTTC.

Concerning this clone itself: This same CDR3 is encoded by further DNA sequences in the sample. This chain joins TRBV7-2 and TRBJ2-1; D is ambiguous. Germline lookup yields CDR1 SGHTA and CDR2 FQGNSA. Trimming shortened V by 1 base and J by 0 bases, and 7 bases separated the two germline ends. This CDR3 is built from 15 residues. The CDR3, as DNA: TGTGCCAGCAGCTTAGGGTCAGCCTCCTACAATGAGCAGTTCTTC. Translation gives CASSLGSASYNEQFF.

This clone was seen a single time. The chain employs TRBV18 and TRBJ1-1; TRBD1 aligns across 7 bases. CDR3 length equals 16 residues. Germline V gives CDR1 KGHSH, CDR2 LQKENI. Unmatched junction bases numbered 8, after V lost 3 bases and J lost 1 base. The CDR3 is CASSPQGGMSNTEAFF. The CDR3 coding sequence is TGTGCCAGCTCACCCCAGGGGGGGATGTCGAACACTGAAGCTTTCTTT.

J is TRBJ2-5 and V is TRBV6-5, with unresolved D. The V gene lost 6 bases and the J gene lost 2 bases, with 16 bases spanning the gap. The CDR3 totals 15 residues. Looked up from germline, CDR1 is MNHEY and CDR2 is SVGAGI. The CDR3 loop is CASSHTRAAQETQYF. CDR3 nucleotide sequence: TGTGCCAGCAGCCATACTCGGGCGGCGCAAGAGACCCAGTACTTC.

The DNA for the CDR3 is TGTGCCAGCAGTGACCTAGGCCAGCCCCAGCATTTT. Its translation is CASSDLGQPQHF. The V gene is TRBV6-1, the J gene TRBJ1-5, with unresolved D. Germline CDR1 reads MNHNS; CDR2 reads SASEGT. Trimming took off 3 bases at V and 7 bases at J, with 7 bases between the two ends. There are 12 residues in the CDR3.

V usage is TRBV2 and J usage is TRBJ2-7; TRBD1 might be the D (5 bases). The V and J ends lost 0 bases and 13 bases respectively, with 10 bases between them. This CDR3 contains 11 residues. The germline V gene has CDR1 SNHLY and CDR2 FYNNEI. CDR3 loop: CASSEAGDSYF. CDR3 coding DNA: TGTGCCAGCAGTGAAGCGGGTGACAGTTACTTC.

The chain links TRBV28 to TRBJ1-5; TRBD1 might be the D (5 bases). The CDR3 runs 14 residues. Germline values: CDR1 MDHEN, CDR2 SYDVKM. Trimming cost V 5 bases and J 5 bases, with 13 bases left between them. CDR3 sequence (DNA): TGTGCCAGCAGTCCTTTCCTGGGGGATCAGCCCCAGCATTTT. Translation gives CASSPFLGDQPQHF. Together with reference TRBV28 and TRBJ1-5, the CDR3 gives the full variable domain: DVKVTQSSRYLVKRTGEKVFLECVQDMDHENMFWYRQDPGLGLRLIYFSYDVKMKEKGDIPEGYSVSREKKERFSLILESASTNQTSMYLCASSPFLGDQPQHFGDGTRLSIL.

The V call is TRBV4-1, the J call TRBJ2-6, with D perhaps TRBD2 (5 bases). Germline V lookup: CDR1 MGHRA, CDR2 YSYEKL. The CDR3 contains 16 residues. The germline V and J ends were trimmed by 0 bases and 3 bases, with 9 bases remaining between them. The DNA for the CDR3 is TGCGCCAGCAGCCAAGATCAGAGGGTTGGGGCCAACGTCCTGACTTTC. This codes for CASSQDQRVGANVLTF.

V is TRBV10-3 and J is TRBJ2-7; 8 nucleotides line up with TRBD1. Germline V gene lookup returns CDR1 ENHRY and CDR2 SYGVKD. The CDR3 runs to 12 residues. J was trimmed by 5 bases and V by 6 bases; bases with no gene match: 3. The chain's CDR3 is CAISPTGDEQYF. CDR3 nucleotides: TGTGCCATCAGCCCGACAGGGGACGAGCAGTACTTC.

CDR3 residues: CASSPGQGLEKLFF. The CDR3, as DNA: TGTGCCAGCAGTCCGGGACAGGGGTTAGAAAAACTGTTTTTT. The V call is TRBV6-5, the J call TRBJ1-4; 10 bases fit TRBD1. CDR1 MNHEY and CDR2 SVGAGI come from the germline V gene. The CDR3 loop spans 14 amino acids. Unmatched junction bases numbered 5, after V lost 5 bases and J lost 8 bases.

DNA of the CDR3: TGTGCCAGCAGCGCCCGGACGGACAACACCGGGGAGCTGTTTTTT. Encoded protein: CASSARTDNTGELFF. J is TRBJ2-2 and V is TRBV9, with D uncertain. Trimming shortened V by 3 bases and J by 2 bases, and 11 bases separated the two germline ends. Germline V gives CDR1 SGDLS, CDR2 YYNGEE. This CDR3 has 15 residues.

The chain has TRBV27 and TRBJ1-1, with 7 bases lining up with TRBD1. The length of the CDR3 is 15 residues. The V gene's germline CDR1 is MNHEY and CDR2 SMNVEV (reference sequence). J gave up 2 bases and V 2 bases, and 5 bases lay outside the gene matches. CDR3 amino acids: CASSLHRGSNTEAFF. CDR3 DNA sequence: TGTGCCAGCAGTTTACACAGGGGAAGTAACACTGAAGCTTTCTTT.

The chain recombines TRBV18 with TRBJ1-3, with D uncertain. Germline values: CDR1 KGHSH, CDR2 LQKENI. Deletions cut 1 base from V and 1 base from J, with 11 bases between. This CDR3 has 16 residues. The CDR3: CASSPLNPESGNTIYF. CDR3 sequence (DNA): TGTGCCAGCTCACCACTCAACCCAGAGTCTGGAAACACCATATATTTT.